The rows below give T cell receptor beta chains drawn from one sample of a study of cytomegalovirus exposure and HLA in healthy donors. Produced via immunoSEQ multiplex PCR; TCRdb's table is partial and in-frame only. The table includes some 130,000 clones, 66% detected once. The material sequenced was PBMCs. The origin of the receptors is a human donor in good health. CDR3s include the opening cysteine and the closing phenylalanine or tryptophan. A D gene is named only where the DNA matches it firmly. Clone size, where shown, is once, few, many, or a class for clones that have expanded.

d_call	j_call	v_call	clone_size	cdr3_nt	cdr3_aa
TRBD1	TRBJ2-7	TRBV7-2	-	TGTGCCAGCAGCTTAGGACAGGGAGTCCACGAGCAGTACTTC	CASSLGQGVHEQYF
TRBD1	TRBJ2-7	TRBV2	few	TGTGCCAGCAGTGATGGGCCAGGGGGCCGGTACTTC	CASSDGPGGRYF
-	TRBJ2-3	TRBV18	-	TGTGCCAGCTCACCACTGGTGACGGCGGGAAGCACAGATACGCAGTATTTT	CASSPLVTAGSTDTQYF
-	TRBJ1-2	TRBV2	-	TGTGCCAGCAGTGCCCAGGGCCTTAACTATGGCTACACCTTC	CASSAQGLNYGYTF
TRBD2	TRBJ2-5	TRBV5-6	-	TGTGCCAGCAGTCTACGACTAGCGGGAGGCCAAGAGACCCAGTACTTC	CASSLRLAGGQETQYF
TRBD2	TRBJ2-2	TRBV5-1	-	TGCGCCAGCAGCTTGGGGCTAGCGGGTAACACCGGGGAGCTGTTTTTT	CASSLGLAGNTGELFF
-	TRBJ1-3	TRBV7-9	-	TGTGCCAGCACCCCTTCCGCGGGAGGCACCATATATTTT	CASTPSAGGTIYF
TRBD1	TRBJ2-5	TRBV5-1	-	TGCGCCAGCAGCCGCGGACAGGGGAAAGAGACCCAGTACTTC	CASSRGQGKETQYF
-	TRBJ1-3	TRBV5-1	-	TGCGCCAGCAGCCTACGGGAAAGGAGCTCTGGAAACACCATATATTTT	CASSLRERSSGNTIYF
-	TRBJ1-2	TRBV6-1	once	TGTGCCAGCAGTGAGGGCGCACCGCACACCTTC	CASSEGAPHTF
TRBD2	TRBJ2-3	TRBV4-2	-	TGTGCCAGCAGCCCATCTAGCGGGAGCCTTAGCACAGATACGCAGTATTTT	CASSPSSGSLSTDTQYF